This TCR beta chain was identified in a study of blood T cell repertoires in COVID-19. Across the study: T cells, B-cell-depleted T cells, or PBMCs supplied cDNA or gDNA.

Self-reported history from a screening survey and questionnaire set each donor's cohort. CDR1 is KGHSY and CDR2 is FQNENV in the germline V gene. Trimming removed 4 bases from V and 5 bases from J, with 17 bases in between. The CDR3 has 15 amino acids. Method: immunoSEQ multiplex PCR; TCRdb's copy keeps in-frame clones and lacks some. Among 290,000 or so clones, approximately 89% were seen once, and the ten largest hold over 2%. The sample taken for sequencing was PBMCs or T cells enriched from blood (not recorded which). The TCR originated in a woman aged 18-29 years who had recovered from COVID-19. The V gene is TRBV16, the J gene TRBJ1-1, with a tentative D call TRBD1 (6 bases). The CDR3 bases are TGTGCCAGCAGCCCCCCCACAGGGTTGGGAACTGAAGCTTTCTTT. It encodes CASSPPTGLGTEAFF.